The rows below give T cell receptor beta chains drawn from one sample of a study of blood T cell repertoires in COVID-19. The method was immunoSEQ multiplex PCR; TCRdb's version includes in-frame clones alone and lacks a portion of them. This table has 50,000 to 75,000 clones, almost 95% appearing once. Material for sequencing was peripheral blood. These receptors were taken from a man in his fifties or sixties with active COVID-19. Each CDR3 is given with its conserved first and last residue. Each record gives: V gene, CDR3 length, D gene, J gene, clone size, CDR3 protein, CDR3 DNA. A D gene is named only where the DNA matches it firmly. For some rows the clone size is stated as once, few or many, or as a class when expanded; others skip it.

V: TRBV25-1
length: 12
D: TRBD1
J: TRBJ1-1
size: NA
CDR3: CASKGTVSEAFF
DNA: TGTGCCAGCAAGGGGACAGTTAGTGAAGCTTTCTTT

V: TRBV28
length: 15
D: TRBD1
J: TRBJ2-1
size: NA
CDR3: CASSPGTGHTNEQFF
DNA: TGTGCCAGCAGTCCTGGGACAGGGCATACCAATGAGCAGTTCTTC

V: TRBV5-4
length: 13
D: NA
J: TRBJ1-1
size: once
CDR3: CASRLQGSTEAFF
DNA: TGTGCCAGCAGACTCCAGGGAAGCACTGAAGCTTTCTTT

V: TRBV4-1
length: 12
D: NA
J: TRBJ2-5
size: NA
CDR3: CASSQDTGTQYF
DNA: TGCGCCAGCAGCCAAGATACTGGGACCCAGTACTTC

V: TRBV4-3
length: 18
D: NA
J: TRBJ1-2
size: NA
CDR3: CASSPTAGSGGVVYGYTF
DNA: TGCGCCAGCAGCCCGACGGCGGGGAGTGGGGGGGTGGTTTATGGCTACACCTTC

V: TRBV28
length: 14
D: NA
J: TRBJ1-2
size: NA
CDR3: CASSFGQVIYGYTF
DNA: TGTGCCAGCAGTTTTGGGCAGGTTATCTATGGCTACACCTTC

V: TRBV6-6
length: 15
D: NA
J: TRBJ1-1
size: NA
CDR3: CASSYERIPRGEAFF
DNA: TGTGCCAGCAGTTACGAGAGGATTCCTCGAGGTGAAGCTTTCTTT

V: TRBV28
length: 16
D: TRBD1
J: TRBJ1-3
size: NA
CDR3: CASSQRDRVKGNTIYF
DNA: TGTGCCAGCAGTCAGAGGGACAGGGTTAAAGGAAACACCATATATTTT

V: TRBV9
length: 13
D: NA
J: TRBJ2-7
size: NA
CDR3: CASSSHLEDEQYF
DNA: TGTGCCAGCAGCTCACACCTCGAGGACGAGCAGTACTTC

V: TRBV11-3
length: 13
D: TRBD2
J: TRBJ2-1
size: NA
CDR3: CASTSGGGPGQFF
DNA: TGTGCCAGCACCTCGGGGGGAGGACCAGGGCAGTTCTTC

V: TRBV9
length: 14
D: TRBD1
J: TRBJ1-2
size: NA
CDR3: CASSTRQGAVGYTF
DNA: TGTGCCAGCAGCACGAGACAGGGGGCGGTGGGCTACACCTTC

V: TRBV7-9
length: 17
D: TRBD1
J: TRBJ2-5
size: NA
CDR3: CASSKGQGAMIAETQYF
DNA: TGTGCCAGCAGCAAGGGACAGGGGGCCATGATCGCGGAGACCCAGTACTTC

V: TRBV28
length: 13
D: NA
J: TRBJ1-2
size: NA
CDR3: CASIQQGAAFYTF
DNA: TGTGCCAGCATTCAACAGGGTGCTGCTTTCTACACCTTC

V: TRBV12-3/TRBV12-4
length: 13
D: NA
J: TRBJ1-5
size: NA
CDR3: CASSFRENQPQHF
DNA: TGTGCCAGCAGTTTCCGGGAGAATCAGCCCCAGCATTTT

V: TRBV7-9
length: 14
D: TRBD1
J: TRBJ2-5
size: NA
CDR3: CASSPGQVRETQYF
DNA: TGTGCCAGCAGCCCGGGACAGGTGCGAGAGACCCAGTACTTC

V: TRBV10-3
length: 14
D: TRBD1
J: TRBJ2-5
size: NA
CDR3: CATQPQGASETQYF
DNA: TGTGCCACCCAACCACAGGGGGCTTCAGAGACCCAGTACTTC

V: TRBV7-9
length: 15
D: NA
J: TRBJ1-1
size: NA
CDR3: CASSPTTGLNTEAFF
DNA: TGTGCCAGCAGTCCTACCACAGGGTTGAACACTGAAGCTTTCTTT

V: TRBV4-2
length: 17
D: TRBD1
J: TRBJ2-6
size: NA
CDR3: CASSPAGTGTGANVLTF
DNA: TGTGCCAGCAGCCCAGCCGGGACAGGGACTGGGGCCAACGTCCTGACTTTC

V: TRBV21-1
length: 15
D: NA
J: TRBJ1-4
size: NA
CDR3: CASKGSGQGTEKLFF
DNA: TGTGCCAGCAAGGGATCGGGACAGGGCACCGAAAAACTGTTTTTT

V: TRBV21-1
length: 18
D: NA
J: TRBJ2-2
size: NA
CDR3: CASSNALAAPQYTGELFF
DNA: TGTGCCAGCAGCAATGCCCTAGCGGCCCCCCAATACACCGGGGAGCTGTTTTTT

V: TRBV7-3
length: 16
D: TRBD1
J: TRBJ1-2
size: once
CDR3: CASSFGPGQPNYGYTF
DNA: TGTGCCAGCAGCTTCGGCCCGGGACAGCCCAACTATGGCTACACCTTC

V: TRBV27
length: 14
D: TRBD1
J: TRBJ1-1
size: NA
CDR3: CASSFRDSNTEAFF
DNA: TGTGCCAGCAGTTTTCGGGACAGCAACACTGAAGCTTTCTTT

V: TRBV27
length: 19
D: TRBD1
J: TRBJ2-6
size: NA
CDR3: CASSLDRQDRASGANVLTF
DNA: TGTGCCAGCAGTTTAGACCGACAGGACAGGGCCTCTGGGGCCAACGTCCTGACTTTC

V: TRBV7-3
length: 16
D: TRBD1
J: TRBJ1-1
size: NA
CDR3: CASSPLEGGLNTEAFF
DNA: TGTGCCAGCAGCCCCTTAGAAGGGGGCCTGAACACTGAAGCTTTCTTT

V: TRBV28
length: 15
D: TRBD1
J: TRBJ2-7
size: NA
CDR3: CASSGQGALLREQYF
DNA: TGTGCCAGCAGCGGACAGGGAGCCCTCCTCAGGGAGCAGTACTTC